These 8 T cell receptor beta chains were all obtained from the same sample, sequenced in a study of radiotherapy plus CTLA-4 blockade in lung cancer (dated by TCRdb to the late 2010s). Libraries were made using the immunoSEQ multiplex PCR assay. TCRdb provides this immuneACCESS table in a form limited to in-frame rearrangements. Some clones are lacking; in checked studies, under half of them reflect an unresolved V gene, and why the rest are absent is not known. This sample comprises about 80,000 clones, approximately 86% of them detected only once. Clones ranked in the top ten supply 0.87% of the sample. This specimen consisted of peripheral blood, obtained from a patient treated with radiotherapy plus ipilimumab. These receptors were obtained from a human donor with non-small cell lung cancer who had stable disease on radiotherapy plus ipilimumab.

This chain links TRBV7-2 with TRBJ2-7, with D perhaps matching TRBD2 (6 bases). In germline, CDR1 is SGHTA, CDR2 FQGNSA. V was clipped by 3 bases and J by 3 bases, with 12 bases between them. This CDR3 contains 14 residues. The CDR3 here is CASSLDPGVYEQYF. In DNA, the CDR3 is TGTGCCAGCAGCTTGGACCCGGGGGTCTACGAGCAGTACTTC.

This chain connects TRBV9 to TRBJ2-2; unclear D gene. The length of the CDR3 is 15 residues. Germline V CDR1 and CDR2: SGDLS, YYNGEE. Trimming cost V 0 bases and J 1 base, with 7 bases left between them. As DNA, the CDR3 is TGTGCCAGCAGCGTAGACCTGCGGAACACCGGGGAGCTGTTTTTT. This codes for CASSVDLRNTGELFF.

In the case of this clone: Other DNA sequences in the sample encode the same CDR3. V is TRBV18 and J is TRBJ1-2; 9 nucleotides line up with TRBD1. The CDR3 consists of 14 residues. Germline values: CDR1 KGHSH, CDR2 LQKENI. V was clipped by 2 bases and J by 4 bases; unmatched bases: 2. The CDR3 loop reads CASSPTDRGYGYTF. DNA for the CDR3: TGTGCCAGCTCACCAACGGACAGGGGCTATGGCTACACCTTC.

The gene calls are TRBV13 and TRBJ2-1; a weak D match, TRBD1 (6 bases). This CDR3 has 14 residues. V was shortened by 5 bases and J by 9 bases, with 17 bases between the two germline ends. Germline CDR1 reads PRHDT; CDR2 reads FYEKMQ (reference sequence). As DNA, the CDR3 is TGTGCCAGCAGCCTCGCCAGGGGATTCACTGAGCAGTTCTTC. Translating it yields CASSLARGFTEQFF.

The chain recombines TRBV7-2 with TRBJ1-2, with 7 positions matching TRBD1. The CDR3 is made up of 13 amino acids. With 1 base clipped from V and 8 bases from J, the junction kept 4 bases outside the gene matches. The V gene's germline CDR1 is SGHTA and CDR2 FQGNSA. The CDR3 sequence: CASSLGDSRGYTF. The CDR3 DNA sequence: TGTGCCAGCAGCTTAGGGGACAGTCGGGGCTACACCTTC. The complete variable domain, with remaining parts taken from reference TRBV7-2 and TRBJ1-2, reads GAGVSQSPSNKVTEKGKDVELRCDPISGHTALYWYRQSLGQGLEFLIYFQGNSAPDKSGLPSDRFSAERTGGSVSTLTIQRTQQEDSAVYLCASSLGDSRGYTFGSGTRLTVV.

CDR3 sequence (DNA): TGTGCCAGCAGTTTGATAGGGGGGCTTACGGTCGAGCAGTACTTC. It is translated as CASSLIGGLTVEQYF. V is TRBV27 and J is TRBJ2-7; either TRBD1 or TRBD2 may fit D (6 bases each). V lost 3 bases, J lost 6 bases, and 18 bases lay in between. The CDR3 is made up of 15 amino acids. CDR1 is MNHEY and CDR2 is SMNVEV in the germline V gene (reference sequence).

The chain recombines TRBV2 with TRBJ1-5; 7 bases fit TRBD1. The CDR3 contains 14 residues. With V trimmed by 9 bases and J by 0 bases, 5 bases remained unmatched. In germline, CDR1 is SNHLY, CDR2 FYNNEI. CDR3 sequence: CARGGTVSNQPQHF. In nucleotides, the CDR3 is TGTGCCAGAGGGGGGACAGTTAGCAATCAGCCCCAGCATTTT.

The CDR3 region is CAIREDRGVDEQYF. Here the CDR3 DNA reads TGTGCCATCAGGGAGGACAGGGGAGTCGACGAGCAGTACTTC. The chain has TRBV10-3 and TRBJ2-7; 9 bases fit TRBD1. Germline loops: CDR1 ENHRY, CDR2 SYGVKD. The CDR3 totals 14 residues. Trimming at V came to 6 bases and at J to 5 bases, leaving 8 bases not matched to a gene.